This T cell receptor (beta chain) was recorded in a study of T cell changes during pregnancy in multiple sclerosis (dated by TCRdb to between 2019 and 2020). Study-wide context: The study examined how the T cell repertoire changed over the course of pregnancy in women with multiple sclerosis.

In the case of this clone: Its antigen is still unknown. The sample holds no much larger clone one base away, and base qualities are not on file.

The CDR3 goes from the cysteine to the phenylalanine over 13 residues. This entry keeps only the CDR3 DNA: 39 bases, framed from base 1. CDR1 is given as MRHNA and CDR2 as SNTAGT, both from the germline V gene. At the junction V is shortened by 6 bases and J by 1 base, with 9 bases in between. The library was obtained by the immunoSEQ multiplex PCR assay. TCRdb obtained this table from immuneACCESS and retained in-frame rearrangements with V and J assigned. These tables miss some clones; where compared with another copy, unresolved V genes account for less than half of the shortfall, and the remainder is unexplained. The sample table shows 91,000 or so clones, and roughly 92% are seen once. The ten largest clones take up about 2% of the sample.

This sequence originates from a female donor with multiple sclerosis, enrolled in a pregnancy study. The V and J segments used are TRBV6-4 and TRBJ1-1; the D gene remains uncertain. This specimen was peripheral blood, taken after pregnancy. CDR3 sequence: CASRTQPNTEAFF. DNA sequence: TGTGCCAGCAGGACTCAACCGAACACTGAAGCTTTCTTT.